Listed below are T cell receptor beta chains from one sample, sequenced in a study of response to subunit inactivated influenza vaccine. MiXCR was run by TCRdb on the RT-PCR reads, yielding one entry per CDR3 protein. This table holds 650,000 to 800,000 distinct CDR3 sequences, roughly 18% found once. The sample here was PBMCs from blood, taken about 5 days after vaccination. The receptors come from a man in his fifties who received an inactivated influenza vaccine. The CDR3 runs from the conserved cysteine through the conserved F or W. D genes are given only for firm matches. Clone size is given for some rows only: seen once, a few or many times, or a class if the clone is expanded.

clone_size j_call d_call v_call cdr3_aa cdr3_nt
few TRBJ2-3 . TRBV20-1 CSAERRFLNTQYF TGCAGTGCTGAAAGGCGGTTTCTGAATACGCAGTATTTT
few TRBJ1-1 . TRBV7-2 CASSRDGANTEAFF TGTGCCAGCAGCAGAGACGGGGCGAACACTGAAGCTTTCTTT
few TRBJ2-5 . TRBV4-3 CASSQDQQGLQETQYF TGCGCCAGCAGCCAAGATCAACAGGGTTTACAGGAGACCCAGTACTTC
. TRBJ2-3 . TRBV3-1 CASSHWRAGADTQYF TGTGCCAGCAGCCATTGGAGGGCCGGGGCAGATACGCAGTATTTT
few TRBJ1-5 . TRBV20-1 CSASSRAQPQHF TGCAGTGCTAGCTCCCGGGCTCAGCCCCAGCATTTT
. TRBJ2-3 . TRBV7-9 CASQTGTKSTDTQYF TGTGCCAGCCAAACCGGGACCAAGAGCACAGATACGCAGTATTTT
. TRBJ2-2 TRBD1 TRBV5-1 CASSLGQGITGELFF TGCGCCAGCAGCTTGGGACAGGGGATCACCGGGGAGCTGTTTTTT
many TRBJ2-1 TRBD1 TRBV6-5 CASRITGGEQFF TGTGCCAGCAGAATAACAGGGGGTGAGCAGTTCTTC
few TRBJ2-5 . TRBV11-2 CASSPKILASGQETQYF TGTGCCAGCAGCCCTAAAATACTAGCCTCCGGCCAAGAGACCCAGTACTTC
. TRBJ1-6 TRBD1 TRBV6-1 CASGQGGLDSPLHF TGTGCCAGCGGTCAGGGGGGGTTGGATTCACCCCTCCACTTT
. TRBJ1-2 . TRBV18 CASSPPAGGAPGGYTF TGTGCCAGCTCACCACCGGCGGGGGGCGCGCCTGGAGGCTACACCTTC
few TRBJ2-1 TRBD2 TRBV10-3 CATAGGRNENEQFF TGTGCCACCGCGGGGGGGAGAAATGAGAATGAGCAGTTCTTC
. TRBJ2-3 TRBD2 TRBV27 CASKRGGLTDTQYF TGTGCCAGCAAGCGGGGGGGCCTCACAGATACGCAGTATTTT
. TRBJ1-1 . TRBV4-3 CASSQETGYGTEAFF TGCGCCAGCAGCCAAGAGACGGGGTACGGCACTGAAGCTTTCTTT